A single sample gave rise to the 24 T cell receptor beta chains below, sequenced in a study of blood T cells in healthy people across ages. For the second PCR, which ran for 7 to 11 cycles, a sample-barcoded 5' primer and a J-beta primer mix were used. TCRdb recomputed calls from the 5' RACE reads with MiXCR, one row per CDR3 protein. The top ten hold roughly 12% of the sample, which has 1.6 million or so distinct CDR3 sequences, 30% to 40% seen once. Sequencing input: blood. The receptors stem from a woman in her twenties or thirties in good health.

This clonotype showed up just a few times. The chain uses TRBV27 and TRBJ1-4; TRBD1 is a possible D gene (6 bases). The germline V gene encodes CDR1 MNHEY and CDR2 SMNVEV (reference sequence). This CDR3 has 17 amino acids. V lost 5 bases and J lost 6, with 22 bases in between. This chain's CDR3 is CASSPGLWGLGDEKLFF. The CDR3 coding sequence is TGTGCCAGCAGTCCCGGCTTATGGGGGCTGGGGGATGAAAAACTGTTTTTT.

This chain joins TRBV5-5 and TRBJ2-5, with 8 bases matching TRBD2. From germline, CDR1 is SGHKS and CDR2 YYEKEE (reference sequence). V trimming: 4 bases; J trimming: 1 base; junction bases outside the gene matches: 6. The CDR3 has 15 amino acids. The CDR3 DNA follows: TGTGCCAGCAGCCTAGAGACTAGCGTCCAAGAGACCCAGTACTTC. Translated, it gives CASSLETSVQETQYF.

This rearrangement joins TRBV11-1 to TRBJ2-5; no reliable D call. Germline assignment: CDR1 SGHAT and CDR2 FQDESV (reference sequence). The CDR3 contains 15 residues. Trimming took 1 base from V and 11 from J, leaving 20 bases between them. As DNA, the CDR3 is TGTGCCAGCAGCTTAGGTTCAAGCAGCTCTACGGAGCAGTACTTC. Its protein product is CASSLGSSSSTEQYF.

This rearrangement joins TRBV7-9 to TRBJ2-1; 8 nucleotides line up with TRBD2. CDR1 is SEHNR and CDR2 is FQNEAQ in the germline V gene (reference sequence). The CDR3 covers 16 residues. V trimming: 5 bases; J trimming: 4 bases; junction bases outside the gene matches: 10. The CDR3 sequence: CASSTPGTRRYNEQFF. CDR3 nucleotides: TGTGCCAGCAGCACCCCCGGGACTAGGCGGTACAATGAGCAGTTCTTC.

CDR3 DNA: TGTGCCAGCAGGCCACCGGGACAGGGAGTGGGCTCACCCCTCCACTTT. This translates into CASRPPGQGVGSPLHF. V is TRBV27 and J is TRBJ1-6, with 9 bases lining up with TRBD1. CDR1 is MNHEY, CDR2 SMNVEV, per germline (reference sequence). V was pared by 6 bases and J by 10 bases, with 13 bases of the junction left unmatched. The CDR3 runs 16 residues.

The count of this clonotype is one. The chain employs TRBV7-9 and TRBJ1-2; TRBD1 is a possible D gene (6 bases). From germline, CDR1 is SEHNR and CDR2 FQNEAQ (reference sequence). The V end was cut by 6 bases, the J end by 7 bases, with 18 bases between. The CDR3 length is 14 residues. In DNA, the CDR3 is TGTGCCAGCAGGCGACTTGGACGGGGGCCTGGCTACACCTTC. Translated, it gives CASRRLGRGPGYTF.

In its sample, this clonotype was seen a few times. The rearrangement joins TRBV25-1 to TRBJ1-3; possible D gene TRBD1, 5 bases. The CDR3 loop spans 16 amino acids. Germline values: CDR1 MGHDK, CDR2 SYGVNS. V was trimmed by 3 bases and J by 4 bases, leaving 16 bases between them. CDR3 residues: CASSESPGTPGNTIYF. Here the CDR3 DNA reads TGTGCCAGCAGTGAGTCCCCCGGGACCCCAGGAAACACCATATATTTT.

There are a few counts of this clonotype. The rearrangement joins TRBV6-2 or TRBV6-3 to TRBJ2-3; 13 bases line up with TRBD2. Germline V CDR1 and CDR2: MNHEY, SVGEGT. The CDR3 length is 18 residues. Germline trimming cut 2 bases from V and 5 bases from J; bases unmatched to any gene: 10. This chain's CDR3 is CASSYPNGLAGVGDTQYF. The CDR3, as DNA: TGTGCCAGCAGTTACCCAAATGGACTAGCGGGAGTTGGAGATACGCAGTATTTT.

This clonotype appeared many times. The CDR3 protein is CAISEALGSSTDTQYF. CDR3 bases: TGTGCCATCAGTGAGGCCCTCGGATCTAGCACAGATACGCAGTATTTT. The V call is TRBV10-3, the J call TRBJ2-3; D not certain. This CDR3 is 16 amino acids long. Germline V CDR1 and CDR2: ENHRY, SYGVKD. V lost 2 bases and J 0 bases, leaving 12 bases between the germline ends.

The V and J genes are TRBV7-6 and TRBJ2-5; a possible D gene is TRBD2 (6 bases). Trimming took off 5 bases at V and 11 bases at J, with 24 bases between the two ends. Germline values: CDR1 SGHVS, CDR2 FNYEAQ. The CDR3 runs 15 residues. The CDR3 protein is CASSPTLARSYGQYF. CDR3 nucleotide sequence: TGTGCCAGCAGCCCCACCCTAGCGCGGTCCTACGGGCAGTACTTC.

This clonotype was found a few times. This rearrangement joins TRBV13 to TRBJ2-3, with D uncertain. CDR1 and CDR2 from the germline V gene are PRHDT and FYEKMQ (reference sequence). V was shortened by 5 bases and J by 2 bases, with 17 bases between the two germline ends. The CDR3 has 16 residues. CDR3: CASSLWAEASTDTQYF. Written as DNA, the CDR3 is TGTGCCAGCAGCCTATGGGCGGAAGCTTCCACAGATACGCAGTATTTT.

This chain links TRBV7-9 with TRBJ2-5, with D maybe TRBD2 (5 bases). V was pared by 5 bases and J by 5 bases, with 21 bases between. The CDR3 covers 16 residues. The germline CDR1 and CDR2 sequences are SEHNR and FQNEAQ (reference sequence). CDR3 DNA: TGTGCCAGCAGCACCGGATTAACGGGTGGGGAGGAGACCCAGTACTTC. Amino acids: CASSTGLTGGEETQYF. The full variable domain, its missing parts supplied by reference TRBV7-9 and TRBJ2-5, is DTGVSQNPRHKITKRGQNVTFRCDPISEHNRLYWYRQTLGQGPEFLTYFQNEAQLEKSRLLSDRFSAERPKGSFSTLEIQRTEQGDSAMYLCASSTGLTGGEETQYFGPGTRLLVL.

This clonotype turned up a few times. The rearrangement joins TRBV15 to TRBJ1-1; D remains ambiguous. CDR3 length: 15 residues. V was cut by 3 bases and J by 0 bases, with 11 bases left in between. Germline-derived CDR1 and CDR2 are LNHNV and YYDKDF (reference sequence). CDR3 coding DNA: TGTGCCACCAGCAGGGGCGGCGTGATGAACACTGAAGCTTTCTTT. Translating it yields CATSRGGVMNTEAFF.

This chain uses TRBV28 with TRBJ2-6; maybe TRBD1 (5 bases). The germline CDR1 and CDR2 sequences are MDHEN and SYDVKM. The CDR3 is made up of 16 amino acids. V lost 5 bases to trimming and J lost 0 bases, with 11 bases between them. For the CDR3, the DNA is TGTGCCAGCAGTGCCAACAGGCGCTCTGGGGCCAACGTCCTGACTTTC. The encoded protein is CASSANRRSGANVLTF.

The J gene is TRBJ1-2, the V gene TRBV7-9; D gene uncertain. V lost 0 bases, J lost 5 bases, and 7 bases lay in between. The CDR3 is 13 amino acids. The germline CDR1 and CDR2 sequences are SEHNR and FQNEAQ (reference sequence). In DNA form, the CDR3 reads TGTGCCAGCAGCTTAGCGTCGAGGTATGGCTACACCTTC. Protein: CASSLASRYGYTF.

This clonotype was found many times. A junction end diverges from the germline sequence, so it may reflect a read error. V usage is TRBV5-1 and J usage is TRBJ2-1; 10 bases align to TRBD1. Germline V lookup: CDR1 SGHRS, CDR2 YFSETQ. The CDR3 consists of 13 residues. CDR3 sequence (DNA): TGTGCCAGCAGTTGGGACAGGGGCAATGAGCAGTTCTTC. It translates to CASSWDRGNEQFF. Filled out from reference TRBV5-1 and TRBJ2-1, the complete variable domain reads KAGVTQTPRYLIKTRGQQVTLSCSPISGHRSVSWYQQTPGQGLQFLFEYFSETQRNKGNFPGRFSGRQFSNSRSEMNVSTLELGDSALYLCASSWDRGNEQFFGPGTRLTVL.

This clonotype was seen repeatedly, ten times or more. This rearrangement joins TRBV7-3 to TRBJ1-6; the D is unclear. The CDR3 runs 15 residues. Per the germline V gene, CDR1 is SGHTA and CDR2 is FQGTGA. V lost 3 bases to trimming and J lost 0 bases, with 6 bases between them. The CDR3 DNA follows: TGTGCCAGCAGCTTGGAGAGCTCCTATAATTCACCCCTCCACTTT. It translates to CASSLESSYNSPLHF.

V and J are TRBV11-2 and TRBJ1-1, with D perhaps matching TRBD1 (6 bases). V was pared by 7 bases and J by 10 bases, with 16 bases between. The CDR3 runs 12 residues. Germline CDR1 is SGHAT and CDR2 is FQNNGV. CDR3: CASNPQGPGAFF. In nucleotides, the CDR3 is TGTGCCAGCAACCCACAGGGACCTGGAGCTTTCTTT.

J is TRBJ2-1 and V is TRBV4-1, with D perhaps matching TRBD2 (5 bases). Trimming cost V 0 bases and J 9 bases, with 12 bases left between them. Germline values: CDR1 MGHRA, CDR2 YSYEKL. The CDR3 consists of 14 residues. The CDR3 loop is CASSQDYSVVEQFF. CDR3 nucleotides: TGCGCCAGCAGCCAAGATTATAGCGTGGTTGAGCAGTTCTTC.

CDR3 nucleotides: TGTGCCAGCAGACGCGAGGGGAATGAGCAGTTCTTC. This codes for CASRREGNEQFF. The chain couples TRBV6-5 to TRBJ2-1; perhaps D is TRBD1 or TRBD2 (5 bases each). The length of the CDR3 is 12 residues. The germline V gene encodes CDR1 MNHEY and CDR2 SVGAGI. Trimming stripped 6 bases from V and 7 bases from J, with 10 bases between.

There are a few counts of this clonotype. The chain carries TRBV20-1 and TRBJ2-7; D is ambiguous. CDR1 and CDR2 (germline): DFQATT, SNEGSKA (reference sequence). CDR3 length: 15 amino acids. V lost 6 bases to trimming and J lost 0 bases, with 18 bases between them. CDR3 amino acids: CSASLVNNPSYEQYF. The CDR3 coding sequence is TGCAGTGCGAGTCTAGTCAATAACCCCTCCTACGAGCAGTACTTC.

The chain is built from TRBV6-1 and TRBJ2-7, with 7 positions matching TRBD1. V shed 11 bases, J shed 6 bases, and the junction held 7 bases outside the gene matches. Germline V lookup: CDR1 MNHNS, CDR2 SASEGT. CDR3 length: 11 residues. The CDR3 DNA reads TGTGCCGTACAAACAGGGGTCGAGCAGTACTTC. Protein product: CAVQTGVEQYF.

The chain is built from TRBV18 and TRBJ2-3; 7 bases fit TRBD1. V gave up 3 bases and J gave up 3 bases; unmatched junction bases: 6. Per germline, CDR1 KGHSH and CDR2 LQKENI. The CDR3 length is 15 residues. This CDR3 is CASSPGTDYTDTQYF. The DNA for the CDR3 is TGTGCCAGCTCACCCGGGACAGATTATACAGATACGCAGTATTTT.

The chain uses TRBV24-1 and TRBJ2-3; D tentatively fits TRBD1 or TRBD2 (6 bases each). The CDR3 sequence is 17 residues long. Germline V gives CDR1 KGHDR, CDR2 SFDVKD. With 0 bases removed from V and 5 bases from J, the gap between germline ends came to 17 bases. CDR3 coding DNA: TGTGCCACCAGTGATTTGCGACCGGGGGCCGAAGGAGATACGCAGTATTTT. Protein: CATSDLRPGAEGDTQYF.